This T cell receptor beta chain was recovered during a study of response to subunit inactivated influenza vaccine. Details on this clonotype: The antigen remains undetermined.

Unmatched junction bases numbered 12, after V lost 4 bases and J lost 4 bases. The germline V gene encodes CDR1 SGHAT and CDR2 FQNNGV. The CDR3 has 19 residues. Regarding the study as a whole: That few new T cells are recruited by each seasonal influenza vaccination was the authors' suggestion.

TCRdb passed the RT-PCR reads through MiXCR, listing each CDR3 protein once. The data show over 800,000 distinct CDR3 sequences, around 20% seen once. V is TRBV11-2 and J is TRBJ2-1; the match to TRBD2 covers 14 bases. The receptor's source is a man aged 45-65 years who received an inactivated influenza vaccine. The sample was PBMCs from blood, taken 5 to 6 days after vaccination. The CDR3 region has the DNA TGTGCCAGCAGCTCATCCGGGACTAGCGGGAGCCGGGGGTACAATGAGCAGTTCTTC. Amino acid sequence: CASSSSGTSGSRGYNEQFF.